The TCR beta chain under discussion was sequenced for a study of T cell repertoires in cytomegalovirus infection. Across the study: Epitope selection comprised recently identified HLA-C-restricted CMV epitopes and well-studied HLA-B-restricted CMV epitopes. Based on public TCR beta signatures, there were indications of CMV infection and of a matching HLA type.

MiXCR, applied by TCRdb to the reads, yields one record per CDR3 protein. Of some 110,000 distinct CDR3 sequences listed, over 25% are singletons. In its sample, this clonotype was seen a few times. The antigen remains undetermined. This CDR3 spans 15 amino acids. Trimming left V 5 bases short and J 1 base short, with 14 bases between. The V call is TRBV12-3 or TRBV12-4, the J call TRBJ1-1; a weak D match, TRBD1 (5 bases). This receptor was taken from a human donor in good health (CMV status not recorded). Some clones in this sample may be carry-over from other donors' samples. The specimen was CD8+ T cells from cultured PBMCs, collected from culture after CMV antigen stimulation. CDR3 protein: CASSPPGGENTEAFF. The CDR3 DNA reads TGTGCCAGCAGTCCGCCCGGGGGGGAGAACACTGAAGCTTTCTTT.